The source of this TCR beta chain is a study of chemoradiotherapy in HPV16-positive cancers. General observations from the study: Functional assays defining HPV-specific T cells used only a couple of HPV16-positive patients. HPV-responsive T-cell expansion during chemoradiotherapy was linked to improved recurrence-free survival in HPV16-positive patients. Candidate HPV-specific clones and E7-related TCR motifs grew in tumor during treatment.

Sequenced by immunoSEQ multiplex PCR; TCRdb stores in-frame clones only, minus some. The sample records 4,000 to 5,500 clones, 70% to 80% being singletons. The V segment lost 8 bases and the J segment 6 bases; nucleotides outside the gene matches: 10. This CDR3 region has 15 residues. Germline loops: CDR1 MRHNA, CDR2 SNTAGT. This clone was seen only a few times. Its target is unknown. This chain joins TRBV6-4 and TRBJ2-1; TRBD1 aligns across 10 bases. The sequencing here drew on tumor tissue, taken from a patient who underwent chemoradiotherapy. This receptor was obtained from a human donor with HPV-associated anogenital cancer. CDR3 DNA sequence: TGTGCCAGCGGAACAGGACAGGGGGGTAGCAATGAGCAGTTCTTC. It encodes CASGTGQGGSNEQFF.